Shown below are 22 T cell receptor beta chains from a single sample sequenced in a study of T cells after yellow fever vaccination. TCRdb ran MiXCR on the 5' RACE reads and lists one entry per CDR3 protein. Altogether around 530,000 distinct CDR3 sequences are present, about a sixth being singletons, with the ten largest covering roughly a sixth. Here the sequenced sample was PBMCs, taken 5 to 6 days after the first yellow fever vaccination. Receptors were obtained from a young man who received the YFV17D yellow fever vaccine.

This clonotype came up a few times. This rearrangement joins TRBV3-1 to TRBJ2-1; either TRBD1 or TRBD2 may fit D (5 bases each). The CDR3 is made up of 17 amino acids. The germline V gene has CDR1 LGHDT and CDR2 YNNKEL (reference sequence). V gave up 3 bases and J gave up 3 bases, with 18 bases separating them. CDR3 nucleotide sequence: TGTGCCAGCAGCCACATAGTAGCGCAGGGCCTCTACAATGAGCAGTTCTTC. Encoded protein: CASSHIVAQGLYNEQFF.

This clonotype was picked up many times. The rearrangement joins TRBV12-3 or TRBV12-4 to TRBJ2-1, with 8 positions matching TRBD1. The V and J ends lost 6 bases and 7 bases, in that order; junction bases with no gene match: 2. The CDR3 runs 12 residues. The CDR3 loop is CASRWTGNEQFF. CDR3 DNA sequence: TGTGCCAGCAGATGGACAGGGAATGAGCAGTTCTTC.

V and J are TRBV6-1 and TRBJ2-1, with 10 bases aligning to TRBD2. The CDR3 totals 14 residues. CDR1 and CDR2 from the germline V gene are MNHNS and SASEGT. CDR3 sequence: CAVRRPSGGDEQFF. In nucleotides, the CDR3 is TGTGCGGTGCGACGTCCAAGCGGGGGGGATGAGCAGTTCTTC.

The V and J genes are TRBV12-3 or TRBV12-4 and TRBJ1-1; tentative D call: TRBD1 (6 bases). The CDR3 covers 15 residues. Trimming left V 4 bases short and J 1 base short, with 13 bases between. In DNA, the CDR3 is TGTGCCAGCAGTTCACAGGGACGGGGGAACACTGAAGCTTTCTTT. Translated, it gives CASSSQGRGNTEAFF.

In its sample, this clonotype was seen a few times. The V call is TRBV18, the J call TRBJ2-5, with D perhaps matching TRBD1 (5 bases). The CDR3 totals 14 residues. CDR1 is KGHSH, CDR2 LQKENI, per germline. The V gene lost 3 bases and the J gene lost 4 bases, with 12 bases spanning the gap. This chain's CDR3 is CASSPTGQGETQYF. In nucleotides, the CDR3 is TGTGCCAGCTCACCCACCGGACAAGGAGAGACCCAGTACTTC.

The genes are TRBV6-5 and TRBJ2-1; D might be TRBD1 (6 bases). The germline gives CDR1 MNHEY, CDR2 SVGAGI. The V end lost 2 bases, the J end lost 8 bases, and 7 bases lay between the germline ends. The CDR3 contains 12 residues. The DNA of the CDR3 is TGTGCCAGCAGTTACCCAGGGGATGAGCAGTTCTTC. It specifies CASSYPGDEQFF.

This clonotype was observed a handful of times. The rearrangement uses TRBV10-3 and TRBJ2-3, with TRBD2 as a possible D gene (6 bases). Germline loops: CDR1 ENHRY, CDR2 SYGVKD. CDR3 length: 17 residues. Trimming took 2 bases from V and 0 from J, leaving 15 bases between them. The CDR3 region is CAISEQPWDSSTDTQYF. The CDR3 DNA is TGTGCCATCAGTGAGCAGCCCTGGGACTCTAGCACAGATACGCAGTATTTT.

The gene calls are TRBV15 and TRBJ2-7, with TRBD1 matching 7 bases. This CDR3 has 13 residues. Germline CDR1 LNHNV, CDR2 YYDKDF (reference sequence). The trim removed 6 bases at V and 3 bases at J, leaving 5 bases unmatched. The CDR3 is CATSQGQNYEQYV. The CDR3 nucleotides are TGTGCCACCAGTCAGGGACAGAACTACGAGCAGTACGTC.

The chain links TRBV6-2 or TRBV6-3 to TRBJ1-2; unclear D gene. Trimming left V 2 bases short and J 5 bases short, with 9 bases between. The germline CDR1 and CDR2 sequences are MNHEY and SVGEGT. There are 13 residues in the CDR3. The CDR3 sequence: CASSYGKAYGYTF. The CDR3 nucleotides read TGTGCCAGCAGTTACGGGAAGGCGTATGGCTACACCTTC.

The CDR3 DNA sequence: TGTGCCAGCTCACCAGGCGACAGGGCCATCCAAGAGACCCAGTACTTC. This sequence encodes CASSPGDRAIQETQYF. V is TRBV18 and J is TRBJ2-5; 7 bases are shared with TRBD1. Germline V gives CDR1 KGHSH, CDR2 LQKENI. V dropped 2 bases and J dropped 1; count of bases not matched to a gene: 7. CDR3 length: 16 residues.

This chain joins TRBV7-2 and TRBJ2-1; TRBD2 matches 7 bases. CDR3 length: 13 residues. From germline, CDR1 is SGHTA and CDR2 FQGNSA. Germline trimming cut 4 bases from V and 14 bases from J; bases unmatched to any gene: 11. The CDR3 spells CASSWDGGVGKFF. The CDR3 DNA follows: TGTGCCAGCAGCTGGGATGGGGGGGTGGGAAAGTTCTTC.

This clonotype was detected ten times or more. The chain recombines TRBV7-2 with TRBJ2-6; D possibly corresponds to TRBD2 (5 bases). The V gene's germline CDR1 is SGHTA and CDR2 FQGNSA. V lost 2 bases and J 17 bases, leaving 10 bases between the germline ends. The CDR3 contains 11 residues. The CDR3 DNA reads TGTGCCAGCAGCTTACGAGGGCCCTTGACTTTC. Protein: CASSLRGPLTF.

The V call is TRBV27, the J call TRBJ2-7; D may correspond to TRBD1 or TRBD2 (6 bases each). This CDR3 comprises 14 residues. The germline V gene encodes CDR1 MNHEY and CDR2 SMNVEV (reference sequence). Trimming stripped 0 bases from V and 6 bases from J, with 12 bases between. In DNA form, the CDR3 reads TGTGCCAGCAGTTTATCCCGGGGGCGCGTCGAGCAGTACTTC. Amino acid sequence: CASSLSRGRVEQYF.

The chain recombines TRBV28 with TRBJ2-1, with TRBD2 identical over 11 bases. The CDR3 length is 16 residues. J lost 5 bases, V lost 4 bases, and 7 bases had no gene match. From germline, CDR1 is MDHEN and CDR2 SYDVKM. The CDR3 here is CASSYSVAGGDNEQFF. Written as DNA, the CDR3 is TGTGCCAGCAGTTACTCCGTAGCGGGGGGGGACAATGAGCAGTTCTTC. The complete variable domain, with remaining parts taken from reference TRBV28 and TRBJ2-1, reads DVKVTQSSRYLVKRTGEKVFLECVQDMDHENMFWYRQDPGLGLRLIYFSYDVKMKEKGDIPEGYSVSREKKERFSLILESASTNQTSMYLCASSYSVAGGDNEQFFGPGTRLTVL.

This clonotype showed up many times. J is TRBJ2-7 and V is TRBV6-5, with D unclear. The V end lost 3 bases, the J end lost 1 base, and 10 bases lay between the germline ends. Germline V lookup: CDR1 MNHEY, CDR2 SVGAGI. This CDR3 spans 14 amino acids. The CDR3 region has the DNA TGTGCCAGCAGTTATTCCGTTGGTTCCTACGAGCAGTACTTC. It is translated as CASSYSVGSYEQYF.

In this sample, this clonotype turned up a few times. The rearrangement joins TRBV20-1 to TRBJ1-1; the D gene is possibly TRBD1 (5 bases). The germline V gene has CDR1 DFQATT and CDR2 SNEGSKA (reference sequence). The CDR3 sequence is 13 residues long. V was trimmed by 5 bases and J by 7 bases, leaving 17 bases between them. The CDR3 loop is CSALWGGRGEAFF. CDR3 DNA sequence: TGCAGTGCTCTCTGGGGGGGAAGAGGTGAAGCTTTCTTT.

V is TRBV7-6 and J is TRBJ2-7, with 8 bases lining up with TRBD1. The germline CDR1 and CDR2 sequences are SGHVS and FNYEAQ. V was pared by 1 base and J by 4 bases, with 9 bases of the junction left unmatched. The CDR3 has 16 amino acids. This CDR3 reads CASSLGTGTGVYEQYF. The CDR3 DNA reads TGTGCCAGCAGCTTAGGGACCGGGACAGGAGTTTACGAGCAGTACTTC.

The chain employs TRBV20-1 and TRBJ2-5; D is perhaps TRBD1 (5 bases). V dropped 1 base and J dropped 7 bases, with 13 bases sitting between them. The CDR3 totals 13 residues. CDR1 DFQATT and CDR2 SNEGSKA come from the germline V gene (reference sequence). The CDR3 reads CSARVAGSATQYF. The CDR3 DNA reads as TGCAGTGCTAGAGTTGCAGGGTCGGCGACCCAGTACTTC.

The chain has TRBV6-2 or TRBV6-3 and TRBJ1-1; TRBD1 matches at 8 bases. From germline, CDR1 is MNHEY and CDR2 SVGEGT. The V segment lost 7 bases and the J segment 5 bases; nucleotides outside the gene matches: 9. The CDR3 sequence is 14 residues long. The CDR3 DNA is TGTGCCAGCACTCGGGACAGGAGGGAGACTGAAGCTTTCTTT. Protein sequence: CASTRDRRETEAFF.

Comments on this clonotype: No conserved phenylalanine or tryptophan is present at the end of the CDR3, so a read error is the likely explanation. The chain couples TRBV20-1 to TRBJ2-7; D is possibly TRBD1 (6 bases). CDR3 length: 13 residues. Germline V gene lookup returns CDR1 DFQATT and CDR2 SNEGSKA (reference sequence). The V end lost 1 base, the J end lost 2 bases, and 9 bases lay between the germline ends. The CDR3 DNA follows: TGCAGTGCTAGAGCTAGGACAGCCTACGAGCAGTACTCC. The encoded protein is CSARARTAYEQYS.

CDR3 in DNA: TGCGCCAGCAGCCAACCAAAAATGAAGACCCACACCCACTCTAGCACAGATACGCAGTATTTT. It translates to CASSQPKMKTHTHSSTDTQYF. V usage is TRBV4-1 and J usage is TRBJ2-3; D not certain. Germline V lookup: CDR1 MGHRA, CDR2 YSYEKL. Trimming left V 2 bases short and J 0 bases short, with 27 bases between. This CDR3 comprises 21 residues.

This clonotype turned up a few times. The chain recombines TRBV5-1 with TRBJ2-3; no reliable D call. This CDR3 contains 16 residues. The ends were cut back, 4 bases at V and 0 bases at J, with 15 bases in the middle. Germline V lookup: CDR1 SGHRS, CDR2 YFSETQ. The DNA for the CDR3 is TGCGCCAGCAGCATCCTCGCGGATCCTAGCACAGATACGCAGTATTTT. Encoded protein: CASSILADPSTDTQYF.